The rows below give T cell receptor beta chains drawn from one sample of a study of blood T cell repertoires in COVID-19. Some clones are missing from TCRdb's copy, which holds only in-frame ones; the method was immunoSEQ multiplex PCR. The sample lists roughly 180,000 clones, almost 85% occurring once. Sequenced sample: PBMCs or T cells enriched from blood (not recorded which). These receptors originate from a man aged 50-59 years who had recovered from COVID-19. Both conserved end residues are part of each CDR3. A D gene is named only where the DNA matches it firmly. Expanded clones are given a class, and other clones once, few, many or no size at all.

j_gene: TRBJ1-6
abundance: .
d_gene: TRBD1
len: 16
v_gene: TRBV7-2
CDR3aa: CASSSAGTGMGAPLHF
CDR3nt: TGTGCCAGCAGCTCGGCCGGGACAGGGATGGGGGCACCCCTCCACTTT

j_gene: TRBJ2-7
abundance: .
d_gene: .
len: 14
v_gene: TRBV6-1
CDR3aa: CASSEGGGFNEQYF
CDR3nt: TGTGCCAGCAGTGAAGGCGGAGGGTTTAACGAGCAGTACTTC

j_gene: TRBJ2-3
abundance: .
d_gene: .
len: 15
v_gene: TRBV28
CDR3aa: CASSFGRGNTDTQYF
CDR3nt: TGTGCCAGCAGTTTTGGCAGGGGTAACACAGATACGCAGTATTTT

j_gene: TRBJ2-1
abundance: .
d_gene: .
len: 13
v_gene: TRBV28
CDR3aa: CASGGIGYNEQFF
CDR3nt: TGTGCCAGCGGGGGGATAGGTTACAATGAGCAGTTCTTC

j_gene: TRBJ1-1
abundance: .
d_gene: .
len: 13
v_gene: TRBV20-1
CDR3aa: CSASSGLYTEAFF
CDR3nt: TGCAGTGCTAGTTCAGGGCTATACACTGAAGCTTTCTTT

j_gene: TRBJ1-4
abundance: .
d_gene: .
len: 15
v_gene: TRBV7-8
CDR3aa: CASSTSTGGNEKLFF
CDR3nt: TGTGCCAGCAGCACCAGTACGGGAGGGAATGAAAAACTGTTTTTT

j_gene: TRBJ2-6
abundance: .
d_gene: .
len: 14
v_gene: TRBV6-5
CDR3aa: CASKQISGANVLTF
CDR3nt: TGTGCCAGCAAACAGATCTCTGGGGCCAACGTCCTGACTTTC

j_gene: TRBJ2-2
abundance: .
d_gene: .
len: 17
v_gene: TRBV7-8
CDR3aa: CASSLEFGQGNRRELFF
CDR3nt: TGTGCCAGCAGCTTAGAGTTCGGGCAGGGGAACAGACGGGAGCTGTTTTTT

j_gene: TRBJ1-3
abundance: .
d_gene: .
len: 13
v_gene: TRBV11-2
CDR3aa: CASSSSSGNTIYF
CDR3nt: TGTGCCAGCAGCTCTAGCTCTGGAAACACCATATATTTT

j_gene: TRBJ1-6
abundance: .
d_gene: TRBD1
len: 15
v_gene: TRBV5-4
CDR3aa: CASSQSGTGASPLHF
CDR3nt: TGTGCCAGCAGTCAATCCGGGACAGGGGCTTCACCCCTCCACTTT

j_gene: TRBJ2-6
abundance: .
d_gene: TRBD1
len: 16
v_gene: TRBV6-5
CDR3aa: CASSYGTGAGANVLTF
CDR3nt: TGTGCCAGCAGTTATGGGACAGGGGCTGGGGCCAACGTCCTGACTTTC

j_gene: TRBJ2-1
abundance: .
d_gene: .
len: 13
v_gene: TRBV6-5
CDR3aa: CASSYITGDEQFF
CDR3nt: TGTGCCAGCAGTTATATTACAGGCGATGAGCAGTTCTTC

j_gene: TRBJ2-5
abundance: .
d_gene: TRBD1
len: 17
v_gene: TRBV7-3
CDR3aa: CASSPSPGTVHQETQYF
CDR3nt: TGTGCCAGCAGCCCAAGTCCCGGGACAGTCCACCAAGAGACCCAGTACTTC

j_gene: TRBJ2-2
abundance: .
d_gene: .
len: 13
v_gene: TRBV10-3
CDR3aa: CAISDPGLRELFF
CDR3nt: TGTGCCATCAGTGACCCAGGGCTCCGGGAGCTGTTTTTT

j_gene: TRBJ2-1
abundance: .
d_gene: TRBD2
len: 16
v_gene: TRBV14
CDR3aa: CASSQDWTSGYNEQFF
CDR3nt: TGTGCCAGCAGCCAAGATTGGACTAGCGGATACAATGAGCAGTTCTTC

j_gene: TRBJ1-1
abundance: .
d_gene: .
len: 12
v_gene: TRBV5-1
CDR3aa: CASSQQGTEAFF
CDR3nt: TGCGCCAGCAGCCAACAGGGTACTGAAGCTTTCTTT

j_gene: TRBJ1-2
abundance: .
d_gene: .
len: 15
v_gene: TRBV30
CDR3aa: CAWSPGTIAFYGYTF
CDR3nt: TGTGCCTGGAGTCCCGGGACAATCGCCTTCTATGGCTACACCTTC

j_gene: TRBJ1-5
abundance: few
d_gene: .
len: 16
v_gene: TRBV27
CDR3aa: CASSPHGGSSNQPQHF
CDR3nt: TGTGCCAGCAGTCCTCACGGGGGATCGAGCAATCAGCCCCAGCATTTT

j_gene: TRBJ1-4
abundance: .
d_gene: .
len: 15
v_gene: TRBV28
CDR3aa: CASSQGYGGNEKLFF
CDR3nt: TGTGCCAGCAGTCAGGGCTACGGGGGAAATGAAAAACTGTTTTTT

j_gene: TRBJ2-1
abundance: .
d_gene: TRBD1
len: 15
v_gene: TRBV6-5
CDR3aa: CASNSGQRTYNEQFF
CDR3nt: TGTGCCAGCAATTCGGGACAGAGAACCTACAATGAGCAGTTCTTC

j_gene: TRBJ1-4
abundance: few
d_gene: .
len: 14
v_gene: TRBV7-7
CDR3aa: CASSPDATNEKLFF
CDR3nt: TGTGCCAGCAGCCCAGATGCAACTAATGAAAAACTGTTTTTT

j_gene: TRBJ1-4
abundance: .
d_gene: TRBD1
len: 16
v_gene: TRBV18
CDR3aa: CASSPPQGAVNEKLFF
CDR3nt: TGTGCCAGCTCACCCCCACAGGGGGCGGTTAATGAAAAACTGTTTTTT

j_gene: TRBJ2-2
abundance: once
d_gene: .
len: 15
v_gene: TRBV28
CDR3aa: CASSLGNQFTGELFF
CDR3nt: TGTGCCAGCAGTTTGGGCAATCAGTTCACCGGGGAGCTGTTTTTT

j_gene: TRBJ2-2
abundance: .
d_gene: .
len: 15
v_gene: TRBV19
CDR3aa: CARTSKAMNTGELFF
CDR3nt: TGTGCCAGAACTTCTAAAGCCATGAACACCGGGGAGCTGTTTTTT

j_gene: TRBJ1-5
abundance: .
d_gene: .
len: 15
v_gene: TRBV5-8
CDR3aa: CASSLGGGRNQPQHF
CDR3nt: TGTGCCAGCAGCTTGGGTGGGGGCCGCAATCAGCCCCAGCATTTT